The T cell receptor beta chain under discussion was sequenced for a study of CD8+ T cells in alopecia areata. The authors extracted RNA and reverse transcribed it into cDNA as the sequencing template. Repertoires were generated with immunoSEQ multiplex PCR, while TCRdb's copy carries only in-frame clones and drops some. The table lists over 200,000 clones, about 53% of them singletons. CDR1 is GTSNPN, CDR2 SVGIG, per germline (reference sequence). The CDR3 runs 20 residues. The V gene end was trimmed by 4 bases and the J gene end by 7 bases; junction bases not matched to a gene: 29. Study findings and constraints: Sharing of TCRs across patients appeared less clear than in mice, possibly for HLA-related reasons.

Of note for this clone: Its cognate antigen is unknown.

The rearrangement uses TRBV30 and TRBJ1-2, with 8 nucleotides matching TRBD1. This material consisted of CD4+ T cells sorted from blood, taken at week 0. This sequence originates from a human donor with alopecia areata. The CDR3 DNA reads as TGTGCCTGGACAGTCTCTCCCGGTAGTACTCGGGACAGGCCAGGCCCTGGCTACACCTTC. Protein product: CAWTVSPGSTRDRPGPGYTF.